This T cell receptor beta chain is drawn from a study of blood T cells in healthy people across ages. Study in general: Using template switching, researchers captured about one barcoded beta molecule for each two T cells.

Trimming removed 10 bases from V and 1 base from J, with 16 bases in between. The CDR3 consists of 15 residues. Looked up from germline, CDR1 is ENHRY and CDR2 is SYGVKD. Then a second PCR, running roughly 7 to 11 cycles, was carried out with a sample-barcoded 5' primer and a J-beta primer mix. MiXCR, applied by TCRdb to the 5' RACE reads, yields one record per CDR3 protein. The profile covers around 800,000 distinct CDR3 sequences, with 35% to 50% appearing a single time and less than 20% taken by the ten largest. There are a few counts of this clonotype. This receptor was taken from an elderly man in good health. The specimen sequenced was blood. This chain joins TRBV10-3 and TRBJ2-2; perhaps TRBD2 as D (7 bases). Written as DNA, the CDR3 is TGTGCCACCCTTGGCGGGGGCCTGAACACCGGGGAGCTGTTTTTT. It encodes CATLGGGLNTGELFF.